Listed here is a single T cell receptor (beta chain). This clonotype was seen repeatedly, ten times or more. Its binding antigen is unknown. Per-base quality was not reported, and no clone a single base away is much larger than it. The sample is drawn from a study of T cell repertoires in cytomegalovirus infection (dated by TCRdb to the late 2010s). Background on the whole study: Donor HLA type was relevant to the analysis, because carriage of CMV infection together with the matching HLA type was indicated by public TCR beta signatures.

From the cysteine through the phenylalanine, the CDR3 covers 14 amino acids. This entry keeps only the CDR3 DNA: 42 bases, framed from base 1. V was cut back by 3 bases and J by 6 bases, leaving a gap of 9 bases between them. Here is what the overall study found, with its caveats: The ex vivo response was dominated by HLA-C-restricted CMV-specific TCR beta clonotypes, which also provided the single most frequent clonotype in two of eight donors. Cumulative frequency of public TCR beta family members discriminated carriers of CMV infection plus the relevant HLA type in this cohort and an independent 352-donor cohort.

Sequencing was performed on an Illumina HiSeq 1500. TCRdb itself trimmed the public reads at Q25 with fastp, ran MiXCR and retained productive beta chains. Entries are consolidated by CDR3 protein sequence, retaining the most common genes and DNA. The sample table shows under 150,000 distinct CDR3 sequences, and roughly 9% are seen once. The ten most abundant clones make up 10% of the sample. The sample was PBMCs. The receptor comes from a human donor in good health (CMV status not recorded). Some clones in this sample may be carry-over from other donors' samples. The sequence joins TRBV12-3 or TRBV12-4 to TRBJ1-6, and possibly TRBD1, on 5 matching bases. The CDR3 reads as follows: CASSFGGANSPLHF. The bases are TGTGCCAGCAGTTTCGGCGGGGCTAATTCACCCCTCCACTTT.